What follows is one TCR beta chain and its context. Its recognized antigen is unknown. Base-call qualities are not available, and no considerably larger clone is one nucleotide away. The sequencer listed for this sample is Illumina NovaSeq 6000. cDNA libraries for TCRalpha and TCRbeta were prepared by 5'RACE using constant-segment primers, with sample barcodes and unique molecular identifiers added. RNA was extracted from every sample with Trizol reagent. Amplification of the libraries took two PCR steps, and the second step added a second sample barcode plus Illumina TruSeq adapters. The libraries were sequenced on an Illumina NovaSeq using 2 x 150 bp paired-end reads. In the authors' own workflow: The reads were demultiplexed and collapsed into UMI-guided consensus sequences using migec v1.2.7. Using mixcr v2.1.11, UMI consensuses were aligned to TRA and TRB V and J templates and then assembled into clonotypes. Clonotypes were classified as expanded or contracted when called significant by both edgeR and NoisET, with noise models trained on biological replicates. For edgeR calls, the cutoffs were a false discovery rate-adjusted p below 0.01 and a log2 fold-change threshold of 1. As an exploratory analysis of dynamics, max-normalized trajectories of the 1000 most abundant clonotypes were examined with PCA combined with hierarchical clustering. The CD4 or CD8 phenotype of responding clones was assigned using the separately sequenced CD4+ and CD8+ repertoires. Using fastp trimming at Q25 and MiXCR clonotype assembly, TCRdb reanalyzed the public sequencing data and kept in-frame beta chains. Rows merge per CDR3 protein into single entries with the most common DNA and genes. V and J calls and clone size were set by TCRdb, not the authors. A total of around 160,000 distinct CDR3 sequences appear in this sample, 11% of them only once. About 3.8% of the sample is in the top ten clones.

This sample is drawn from a study of T-cell memory formation after mild COVID-19 (dated by TCRdb to the early 2020s). Notes on the research overall: TCR sequence clusters from the two donors were found to be largely donor specific. The cohort was made up of two young adult volunteers, one female and one male, who were previously healthy. In a couple of donors, T-cell clones that expanded and contracted after mild COVID-19 were tracked by sequencing TCRalpha and TCRbeta repertoires over time.

Overall results and qualifications from the work: The study covered only a couple of mild cases, and larger cohorts including severe cases with pre-infection samples were considered necessary. Some responding clones were detected in pre-infection memory, which suggested that pre-existing cross-reactive memory T cells had joined the SARS-CoV-2 response. Contracting CD4+ clones were found mainly in CM and EM memory subsets, while CD8+ clones were enriched in EMRA. Balanced CD4/CD8 phenotypes were observed for clones contracting from day 15 to 85, whereas a bias towards CD4+ was observed for a second wave of clones expanding from day 15 to 37. Whether the second-wave clones peaking on day 37 were SARS-CoV-2 specific was not confirmed.

Ficoll-Paque density gradient centrifugation was the method used to isolate PBMCs. In the germline V gene (reference sequence), CDR1 corresponds to DFQATT and CDR2 to SNEGSKA. Reading from cysteine to phenylalanine, the CDR3 counts 15 amino acids. Only the CDR3 part of the read is kept: 45 bases, read in frame from the first base. Germline trimming amounts to 2 bases on V and 10 bases on J, with 9 as the count of junction bases outside the gene matches. Sequenced material: PBMCs or a T cell subset sorted from them (not recorded which). The chain joins TRBV20-1 to TRBJ1-6, and 9 bases in between align with TRBD1. The receptor was derived from a man aged 18 to 30 who had mild COVID-19 (a few samples of this study predate the infection). The sample titles of this study are shuffled in the database, so cell type and time point are left out; the donor was told from shared clones. Here is the DNA: TGCAGTGCTAGAAGACAGGGGGTCCCTAAGTCACCCCTCCACTTT. Its protein is CSARRQGVPKSPLHF.